Presented here are 15 T cell receptor beta chains from one specimen sequenced in a study of patients and donors after allogeneic stem cell transplantation. A single record per CDR3 protein comes from TCRdb applying MiXCR to the RT-PCR reads. The top ten hold 27% of the sample, which has 98,000 or so distinct CDR3 sequences, approximately 40% seen once. The sequenced sample consisted of blood, either unsorted or a sorted T cell fraction (not recorded which). These receptors were obtained from a human donor who was either an allogeneic HSCT recipient or a stem cell or donor lymphocyte infusion donor (not recorded which). It is not recorded whose cells these are; they may come from a transplant donor.

This clonotype was seen ten or more times. The rearrangement links TRBV7-2 to TRBJ1-5, with D possibly TRBD1 on 6 matching bases. The length of the CDR3 is 15 residues. V lost 1 base, J lost 2 bases, and 9 bases lay in between. CDR1 is SGHTA, CDR2 FQGNSA, per germline. CDR3 loop: CASSLVAGGNQPQHF. The CDR3 nucleotides are TGTGCCAGCAGCTTAGTGGCAGGGGGCAATCAGCCCCAGCATTTT.

This chain links TRBV29-1 with TRBJ1-1; D call uncertain. Trimming stripped 5 bases from V and 1 base from J, with 11 bases between. The CDR3 sequence is 13 residues long. Germline CDR1 reads SQVTM; CDR2 reads ANQGSEA. This CDR3 reads CSVWQFKNTEAFF. For the CDR3, the DNA is TGCAGCGTTTGGCAGTTCAAGAACACTGAAGCTTTCTTT.

This clonotype was picked up a small number of times. The chain joins TRBV10-3 to TRBJ1-1; the D gene is possibly TRBD1 (6 bases). The germline CDR1 and CDR2 sequences are ENHRY and SYGVKD. This CDR3 has 15 amino acids. Trimming removed 6 bases from V and 3 bases from J, with 17 bases in between. The CDR3 loop reads CAIRAQGIDDTEAFF. As DNA, the CDR3 is TGTGCCATCAGGGCCCAGGGGATAGATGACACTGAAGCTTTCTTT.

The chain employs TRBV6-6 and TRBJ2-2, with D possibly TRBD1 on 5 matching bases. The V end was cut by 6 bases, the J end by 7 bases, with 15 bases between. Per the germline V gene, CDR1 is MNHNY and CDR2 is SVGAGI (reference sequence). The CDR3 contains 14 residues. The DNA of the CDR3 is TGTGCCAGCAGAGGGCAGGGATCAGTCGGGGAGCTGTTTTTT. The encoded protein is CASRGQGSVGELFF.

This chain uses TRBV12-3 or TRBV12-4 with TRBJ1-1; TRBD1 might be the D (5 bases). V lost 3 bases, J lost 9 bases, and 11 bases lay in between. The CDR3 runs to 12 residues. CDR3 protein: CASSFATDKAFF. CDR3 nucleotides: TGTGCCAGCAGTTTCGCGACAGACAAAGCTTTCTTT.

This chain uses TRBV7-6 with TRBJ2-7; TRBD1 matches at 7 bases. The CDR3 is made up of 14 amino acids. J lost 4 bases, V lost 2 bases, and 5 bases had no gene match. Germline assignment: CDR1 SGHVS and CDR2 FNYEAQ. The CDR3 DNA follows: TGTGCCAGCAGCTTAATACCAGGGGGTTACGAGCAGTACTTC. Protein product: CASSLIPGGYEQYF.

This chain uses TRBV12-3 or TRBV12-4 with TRBJ2-3, with TRBD2 matching over 7 bases. With V trimmed by 3 bases and J by 4 bases, 10 bases remained unmatched. The CDR3 covers 16 residues. The CDR3 is CASSLRAGVGADTQYF. CDR3 sequence (DNA): TGTGCCAGCAGTTTGAGGGCGGGAGTCGGGGCAGATACGCAGTATTTT.

The DNA of the CDR3 is TGTGCCAGCAGCGGACCTAGCGGGAGCACAGATACGCAGTATTTT. This translates into CASSGPSGSTDTQYF. V is TRBV7-2 and J is TRBJ2-3, with 8 bases identical to TRBD2. V was clipped by 5 bases and J by 0 bases; unmatched bases: 4. There are 15 residues in the CDR3. Germline CDR1 is SGHTA and CDR2 is FQGNSA.

V and J are TRBV4-2 and TRBJ2-3; no firm D call. The CDR3 contains 12 residues. V was trimmed by 1 base and J by 12 bases, leaving 11 bases between them. Germline assignment: CDR1 LGHNA and CDR2 YNFKEQ. Here the CDR3 DNA reads TGTGCCAGCAGCCAAGGATTTGCGGCCCAGTATTTT. It translates to CASSQGFAAQYF.

The CDR3 coding sequence is TGTGCCAGCAGCTTAGCCAGGAATGAGCCCCAGCATTTT. Protein: CASSLARNEPQHF. This rearrangement joins TRBV7-2 to TRBJ1-5; D unclear. The CDR3 extends over 13 amino acids. Germline CDR1 is SGHTA and CDR2 is FQGNSA. Trimming cost V 0 bases and J 8 bases, with 8 bases left between them.

As DNA, the CDR3 is TGCAGTGCCATCACAGATACGCAGTATTTT. Protein: CSAITDTQYF. This chain uses TRBV20-1 with TRBJ2-3; D call uncertain. This CDR3 comprises 10 residues. With 6 bases removed from V and 2 bases from J, the gap between germline ends came to 3 bases. The V gene's germline CDR1 is DFQATT and CDR2 SNEGSKA (reference sequence).

V gene TRBV6-5 combines with J gene TRBJ1-5; 7 positions match TRBD1. In germline, CDR1 is MNHEY, CDR2 SVGAGI. The CDR3 extends over 14 amino acids. Trimming at V came to 2 bases and at J to 6 bases, leaving 4 bases not matched to a gene. CDR3: CASSYRGLGQPQHF. CDR3 DNA sequence: TGTGCCAGCAGTTACAGGGGGCTTGGTCAGCCCCAGCATTTT.

About this clonotype: An end of the junction does not agree with germline; a read error may underlie this. This chain connects TRBV11-2 to TRBJ2-4, with D maybe TRBD1 (6 bases). The CDR3 runs to 12 residues. CDR1 SGHAT and CDR2 FQNNGV come from the germline V gene. CDR3 coding DNA: TGTGCGAGCAGCCCCCGGGTAGGGGGACGGTACTTC. Translation: CASSPRVGGRYF. Full variable domain (missing parts from reference TRBV11-2 and TRBJ2-4): EAGVAQSPRYKIIEKRQSVAFWCNPISGHATLYWYQQILGQGPKLLIQFQNNGVVDDSQLPKDRFSAERLKGVDSTLKIQPAKLEDSAVYLCASSPRVGGRYFGAGTRLSVL.

The chain has TRBV28 and TRBJ1-5; 7 bases align to TRBD1. CDR3 size: 15 residues. Germline V CDR1 and CDR2: MDHEN, SYDVKM. Trimming at V came to 7 bases and at J to 3 bases, leaving 9 bases not matched to a gene. The CDR3 DNA reads as TGTGCCAGCAACCCCAGGGGGTCCTACAATCAGCCCCAGCATTTT. Its protein is CASNPRGSYNQPQHF.

The V and J genes are TRBV12-3 or TRBV12-4 and TRBJ1-5; no firm D call. Deletions cut 3 bases from V and 6 bases from J, with 12 bases between. CDR3 length: 14 amino acids. CDR3 sequence reads: CASSFGKGGQPQHF. The CDR3 DNA follows: TGTGCCAGCAGTTTTGGTAAGGGTGGTCAGCCCCAGCATTTT.